Below, 20 T cell receptor beta chains from the same sample are listed, as sequenced in a study of CD8+CD57+ T cells in acquired aplastic anemia. The template for TCR beta VDJ and CDR3 sequence profiling was genomic DNA. One entry per CDR3 protein, called by TCRdb with MiXCR from the reads. The sample consists of some 92,000 distinct CDR3 sequences, about 66% of them appearing once. Sequencing involved patients with CD8+CD57+ cell expansion previously shown by flow cytometry. The source material was sorted CD4+, CD8+, or CD8+CD57+ T cells (not recorded which) from PBMCs. The receptor set was obtained from a human donor with aplastic anemia.

A single count supports this clonotype. The J gene is TRBJ2-1, the V gene TRBV24-1; maybe TRBD1 (6 bases). Trimming cost V 5 bases and J 6 bases, with 10 bases left between them. Germline assignment: CDR1 KGHDR and CDR2 SFDVKD. This CDR3 is built from 13 residues. The CDR3 region is CATSGTGFNEQFF. The DNA for the CDR3 is TGTGCCACCAGTGGAACAGGGTTCAATGAGCAGTTCTTC.

This chain connects TRBV10-1 to TRBJ1-1; TRBD1 agrees at 10 bases. CDR1 is WNHNN, CDR2 SYGVQD, per germline (reference sequence). Trimming cost V 4 bases and J 4 bases; bases outside gene matches: 6. This CDR3 is built from 15 residues. CDR3 protein: CASSGSGQGSTEAFF. As DNA, the CDR3 is TGCGCCAGCAGTGGGTCGGGACAGGGGAGCACTGAAGCTTTCTTT.

This clonotype has only a few counts. Its ends do not fully match the called genes, so a read error is possible. DNA of the CDR3: TGTGCTAGCAGCCCACTCACCCCAGATACGCAGTATTTT. Its protein is CASSPLTPDTQYF. The chain is built from TRBV7-7 and TRBJ2-3; D is undetermined. The CDR3 covers 13 residues. Germline V lookup: CDR1 SSHAT, CDR2 FNYEAQ (reference sequence).

The chain is built from TRBV2 and TRBJ2-1; 8 bases align to TRBD2. CDR3 length: 17 residues. Trimming cost V 4 bases and J 8 bases; bases outside gene matches: 16. Germline V gene data show CDR1 as SNHLY and CDR2 as FYNNEI. The CDR3 sequence: CASSGLFGIAGLYEQFF. The CDR3 nucleotides read TGTGCCAGCAGTGGACTATTCGGAATAGCGGGGCTCTATGAGCAGTTCTTC.

The genes are TRBV9 and TRBJ1-5; D ambiguous. This CDR3 has 13 residues. The ends were cut back, 7 bases at V and 2 bases at J, with 10 bases in the middle. The germline V gene has CDR1 SGDLS and CDR2 YYNGEE. The CDR3 protein is CASRLRGNQPQHF. DNA of the CDR3: TGTGCCAGCCGCCTTCGTGGCAATCAGCCCCAGCATTTT.

The rearrangement links TRBV24-1 to TRBJ2-3, with 7 nucleotides matching TRBD1. The CDR3 is 15 amino acids. Trimming at V came to 4 bases and at J to 0 bases, leaving 3 bases not matched to a gene. Germline V gives CDR1 KGHDR, CDR2 SFDVKD. DNA for the CDR3: TGTGCCACCAGTGAGGGACAGACCAGCACAGATACGCAGTATTTT. Protein sequence: CATSEGQTSTDTQYF.

V gene TRBV7-8 combines with J gene TRBJ2-1, with D possibly being TRBD2 (5 bases). The CDR3 has 13 amino acids. Germline V gene data show CDR1 as SGHVS and CDR2 as FQNEAQ. Trimming shortened V by 5 bases and J by 4 bases, and 9 bases separated the two germline ends. CDR3 region: CASSRRTYNEQFF. CDR3 nucleotide sequence: TGTGCCAGCAGCCGCCGGACTTACAATGAGCAGTTCTTC.

The V gene is TRBV7-3, the J gene TRBJ2-1, with 8 positions matching TRBD2. V shed 5 bases and J 7 bases; nucleotides not matched to a gene: 10. CDR3 length equals 15 residues. Germline CDR1 reads SGHTA; CDR2 reads FQGTGA. CDR3 amino acids: CASSPSLGRANEQFF. In DNA form, the CDR3 reads TGTGCCAGCAGCCCATCTCTCGGGAGGGCTAATGAGCAGTTCTTC.

The chain carries TRBV7-2 and TRBJ2-7; the D is unclear. Germline CDR1 reads SGHTA; CDR2 reads FQGNSA. The CDR3 loop spans 14 amino acids. Trimming stripped 6 bases from V and 4 bases from J, with 16 bases between. The CDR3 protein is CASRFSPGVYEQYF. The DNA for the CDR3 is TGTGCCAGCAGATTCAGCCCAGGAGTTTACGAGCAGTACTTC.

This clonotype was counted once. The rearrangement joins TRBV10-3 to TRBJ2-7; 7 nucleotides agree with TRBD2. Germline CDR1 is ENHRY and CDR2 is SYGVKD. This CDR3 spans 13 amino acids. Germline trimming cut 6 bases from V and 7 bases from J; bases unmatched to any gene: 9. The CDR3 here is CAIRGGGLGEQYF. CDR3 bases: TGTGCCATCAGGGGCGGGGGATTAGGTGAGCAGTACTTC.

This chain joins TRBV7-2 and TRBJ2-5, with 7 nucleotides matching TRBD2. The CDR3 is 16 residues long. The junction had 5 bases not matched to a gene; V was cut back by 0 bases and J by 1 base. Looked up from germline, CDR1 is SGHTA and CDR2 is FQGNSA. This chain's CDR3 is CASSLAFRGGQETQYF. CDR3 nucleotides: TGTGCCAGCAGCTTAGCGTTTCGCGGGGGCCAAGAGACCCAGTACTTC.

V gene TRBV15 combines with J gene TRBJ1-2; the D gene is possibly TRBD1 (6 bases). This CDR3 region has 13 residues. Looked up from germline, CDR1 is LNHNV and CDR2 is YYDKDF (reference sequence). V shed 3 bases and J shed 8 bases, with 13 bases lying between them. The CDR3 bases are TGTGCCACCAGCAGTGGGGGCTTAAGGGGCTACACCTTC. Residues: CATSSGGLRGYTF.

The chain couples TRBV7-6 to TRBJ2-7; no reliable D call. The tail of the sequence fits TRBJ2-5 better, so the J call may be wrong. Germline lookup yields CDR1 SGHVS and CDR2 FNYEAQ. The CDR3 consists of 15 residues. DNA for the CDR3: TGTGCCAGCAGCTTATTTGCGCTGACGCAAGAGACCCAGTACTTC. Translated, it gives CASSLFALTQETQYF.

V and J are TRBV20-1 and TRBJ2-7; D gene unclear. The CDR3 totals 12 residues. CDR1 is DFQATT, CDR2 SNEGSKA, per germline (reference sequence). The V and J ends lost 4 bases and 12 bases respectively, with 19 bases between them. Here the CDR3 DNA reads TGCAGTGCTACTCCCGGCGGTGAGGTGGGGTACTTC. It specifies CSATPGGEVGYF.

This clonotype was counted many times. The V gene is TRBV7-9, the J gene TRBJ2-1; 7 bases are shared with TRBD1. Germline V gene sequence: CDR1 SEHNR, CDR2 FQNEAQ (reference sequence). The CDR3 extends over 16 amino acids. Trimming removed 2 bases from V and 4 bases from J; junction bases left unmatched: 8. CDR3 sequence (DNA): TGTGCCAGCAGCTTAACGGACAGGAATTCTTACAATGAGCAGTTCTTC. Amino acid sequence: CASSLTDRNSYNEQFF.

For this clonotype: This may be a read error: a much more frequent sequence differs by one nucleotide. The J gene is TRBJ2-1, the V gene TRBV27, with D hard to call. Per germline, CDR1 MNHEY and CDR2 SMNVEV (reference sequence). The length of the CDR3 is 12 residues. V shed 5 bases and J shed 8 bases, with 10 bases lying between them. CDR3 loop: CASSPQEHEQFF. CDR3 sequence (DNA): TGTGCCAGCAGTCCCCAGGAGCATGAGCAGTTCTTC.

The CDR3 sequence is CATSREPAGGPYEQYF. CDR3 bases: TGTGCCACCAGCAGAGAGCCAGCGGGAGGCCCCTACGAGCAGTACTTC. The chain couples TRBV15 to TRBJ2-7; TRBD2 matches 9 bases. J gave up 2 bases and V 0 bases, and 5 bases lay outside the gene matches. The CDR3 sequence is 16 residues long. In germline, CDR1 is LNHNV, CDR2 YYDKDF (reference sequence).

The CDR3 is CASTQGVSRQPQHF. The DNA of the CDR3 is TGTGCCAGTACTCAGGGTGTATCGAGACAGCCCCAGCATTTT. The gene calls are TRBV6-1 and TRBJ1-5, with D perhaps matching TRBD1 (5 bases). The CDR3 runs 14 residues. CDR1 MNHNS and CDR2 SASEGT come from the germline V gene. The germline V and J ends were trimmed by 9 bases and 7 bases, with 19 bases remaining between them.

This clonotype appeared a few times. This sequence joins TRBV20-1 and TRBJ2-1; a weak D match, TRBD1 (6 bases). V was shortened by 5 bases and J by 5 bases, with 16 bases between the two germline ends. The V gene's germline CDR1 is DFQATT and CDR2 SNEGSKA (reference sequence). This CDR3 spans 14 amino acids. CDR3 nucleotides: TGCAGTGCTGACAGGTCCTTGGGGGACAATGAGCAGTTCTTC. Translating gives CSADRSLGDNEQFF.

This clonotype appeared a few times. The chain links TRBV25-1 to TRBJ2-3, with 14 bases lining up with TRBD2. The V gene end was trimmed by 1 base and the J gene end by 0 bases; junction bases not matched to a gene: 6. CDR1 is MGHDK, CDR2 SYGVNS, per germline. This CDR3 is 19 amino acids long. The CDR3 nucleotides are TGTGCCAGCAGTGAATCTGGGACTAGCGGGGGCCCTAGCACAGATACGCAGTATTTT. It codes for CASSESGTSGGPSTDTQYF.